Presented here are 22 T cell receptor beta chains from one specimen sequenced in a study of patients and donors after allogeneic stem cell transplantation. TCRdb fed the RT-PCR reads into MiXCR, producing one record per CDR3 protein. Among about 89,000 distinct CDR3 sequences listed, around 49% were seen once. The sequenced sample was blood, either unsorted or a sorted T cell fraction (not recorded which). The receptors derive from a human donor who was either an allogeneic HSCT recipient or a stem cell or donor lymphocyte infusion donor (not recorded which). It is not recorded whose cells these are; they may come from a transplant donor.

This clonotype turned up a few times. The chain links TRBV4-1 to TRBJ1-5, with unresolved D. The germline V gene has CDR1 MGHRA and CDR2 YSYEKL. The germline V and J ends were trimmed by 0 bases and 6 bases, with 9 bases remaining between them. This CDR3 region has 14 residues. The CDR3 DNA reads TGCGCCAGCAGCCAAGATCTCGGTTTTCAGCCCCAGCATTTT. Translation: CASSQDLGFQPQHF.

This clonotype has more than one count but fewer than ten. The chain combines TRBV7-8 with TRBJ1-2, with 7 bases fitting TRBD1. Trimming cost V 5 bases and J 8 bases; bases outside gene matches: 8. Germline V gives CDR1 SGHVS, CDR2 FQNEAQ. This CDR3 has 13 residues. This CDR3 reads CASSPGAGGGYTF. CDR3 nucleotides: TGTGCCAGCAGCCCTGGCGCAGGGGGAGGCTACACCTTC.

This clonotype was counted between two and nine times. CDR3 region: CSARKPGTGGRYQPQHF. The CDR3 region has the DNA TGCAGTGCTAGGAAACCGGGAACAGGGGGGAGATATCAGCCCCAGCATTTT. The chain is built from TRBV20-1 and TRBJ1-5, with TRBD1 identical over 8 bases. Per germline, CDR1 DFQATT and CDR2 SNEGSKA (reference sequence). V shed 3 bases, J shed 5 bases, and the junction held 15 bases outside the gene matches. CDR3 length: 17 residues.

The chain recombines TRBV4-3 with TRBJ1-6; D call uncertain. V lost 1 base and J 0 bases, leaving 13 bases between the germline ends. The CDR3 is made up of 18 amino acids. From germline, CDR1 is LGHNA and CDR2 YSLEER. The CDR3 loop is CASSQGGFDSSYNSPLHF. The DNA for the CDR3 is TGCGCCAGCAGCCAAGGGGGATTTGATAGCTCCTATAATTCACCCCTCCACTTT.

V gene TRBV13 combines with J gene TRBJ1-2; D gene uncertain. Germline V lookup: CDR1 PRHDT, CDR2 FYEKMQ (reference sequence). CDR3 length: 16 amino acids. The V end was cut by 0 bases, the J end by 2 bases, with 13 bases between. The CDR3: CASSLGAAYTNYGYTF. CDR3 sequence (DNA): TGTGCCAGCAGCTTAGGCGCGGCCTACACCAACTATGGCTACACCTTC.

The chain links TRBV6-6 to TRBJ1-6, with 7 bases that match TRBD1. CDR3 size: 18 residues. CDR1 MNHNY and CDR2 SVGAGI come from the germline V gene (reference sequence). V shed 2 bases, J shed 0 bases, and the junction held 7 bases outside the gene matches. In nucleotides, the CDR3 is TGTGCCAGCAGTTACAGTCCAGGGGGAAGCTCCTATAATTCACCCCTCCACTTT. Protein product: CASSYSPGGSSYNSPLHF.

This chain joins TRBV4-3 and TRBJ1-1; no definite D call. The germline V gene encodes CDR1 LGHNA and CDR2 YSLEER. The CDR3 covers 15 residues. V was clipped by 0 bases and J by 4 bases, with 12 bases between them. CDR3 sequence reads: CASSQDSTRSTEAFF. DNA of the CDR3: TGCGCCAGCAGCCAAGATAGTACCAGATCCACTGAAGCTTTCTTT.

This chain connects TRBV29-1 to TRBJ1-4, with 7 bases lining up with TRBD1. This CDR3 has 13 residues. Germline CDR1 reads SQVTM; CDR2 reads ANQGSEA. The trim removed 7 bases at V and 10 bases at J, leaving 12 bases unmatched. The CDR3 spells CSGSGGGEGKLFF. The CDR3 nucleotides read TGCAGCGGTAGTGGAGGGGGCGAAGGAAAACTGTTTTTT.

V gene TRBV12-3 or TRBV12-4 combines with J gene TRBJ1-1; D might be TRBD1 (6 bases). This CDR3 spans 14 amino acids. The V end lost 3 bases, the J end lost 3 bases, and 11 bases lay between the germline ends. The CDR3 reads CASSFTGRDTEAFF. CDR3 sequence (DNA): TGTGCCAGCAGTTTTACAGGGAGGGACACTGAAGCTTTCTTT.

This clonotype came up a few times. The chain recombines TRBV6-6 with TRBJ1-5; no firm D call. The V end was cut by 3 bases, the J end by 0 bases, with 3 bases between. CDR1 MNHNY and CDR2 SVGAGI come from the germline V gene (reference sequence). The CDR3 covers 13 residues. CDR3 DNA: TGTGCCAGCAGTTATAATAGCAATCAGCCCCAGCATTTT. This encodes CASSYNSNQPQHF.

This clonotype was found a few times. This rearrangement joins TRBV3-1 to TRBJ2-2, with a possible D match to TRBD1 (8 bases). The V gene's germline CDR1 is LGHDT and CDR2 YNNKEL (reference sequence). V lost 3 bases and J 6 bases, leaving 20 bases between the germline ends. This CDR3 has 17 residues. CDR3 sequence: CASSHLRQGRVSGELFF. In nucleotides, the CDR3 is TGTGCCAGCAGCCACTTACGACAGGGGAGGGTATCCGGGGAGCTGTTTTTT.

This clonotype has ten or more counts. CDR3 sequence: CASSSGSGAPYNEQFF. The CDR3 region has the DNA TGTGCCAGCAGTTCAGGTAGCGGGGCCCCCTACAATGAGCAGTTCTTC. The chain recombines TRBV27 with TRBJ2-1; TRBD2 matches 8 bases. This CDR3 has 16 residues. The trim removed 4 bases at V and 2 bases at J, leaving 7 bases unmatched. Germline V gene sequence: CDR1 MNHEY, CDR2 SMNVEV (reference sequence).

This clonotype showed up just a few times. V usage is TRBV12-3 or TRBV12-4 and J usage is TRBJ1-4; D unclear. CDR3 length equals 14 residues. V dropped 7 bases and J dropped 7 bases, with 16 bases sitting between them. DNA for the CDR3: TGTGCCAGCACCAACAGCCGCCTGGGTGAAAAACTGTTTTTT. This encodes CASTNSRLGEKLFF.

The V and J genes are TRBV29-1 and TRBJ1-1; TRBD1 matches 11 bases. The CDR3 length is 16 residues. Trimming cost V 7 bases and J 5 bases; bases outside gene matches: 15. Germline-derived CDR1 and CDR2 are SQVTM and ANQGSEA. The CDR3 reads CSAIGQGARSGTEAFF. CDR3 nucleotide sequence: TGCAGCGCCATCGGACAGGGGGCTCGGTCGGGGACTGAAGCTTTCTTT.

This chain uses TRBV27 with TRBJ2-1; the D gene is possibly TRBD2 (5 bases). V was cut by 5 bases and J by 3 bases, with 14 bases left in between. CDR3 length equals 15 residues. Germline loops: CDR1 MNHEY, CDR2 SMNVEV (reference sequence). CDR3 residues: CASSPLVSLYNEQFF. The CDR3 DNA is TGTGCCAGCAGTCCACTAGTTTCTCTCTACAATGAGCAGTTCTTC.

This chain links TRBV5-1 with TRBJ2-7; 8 bases map to TRBD2. The CDR3 is 15 amino acids. Germline assignment: CDR1 SGHRS and CDR2 YFSETQ. The junction had 9 bases not matched to a gene; V was cut back by 4 bases and J by 3 bases. The CDR3 is CASSPGAGEIYEQYF. In DNA form, the CDR3 reads TGCGCCAGCAGCCCGGGAGCGGGAGAGATCTACGAGCAGTACTTC.

This clonotype was recorded a few times. The chain uses TRBV4-2 and TRBJ1-2; TRBD1 agrees at 7 bases. Losses at the gene ends were 1 base for V and 7 bases for J; bases not matched to a gene: 18. This CDR3 spans 18 amino acids. CDR1 is LGHNA, CDR2 YNFKEQ, per germline. CDR3: CASSQGNRMGQSPIGYTF. The CDR3 region has the DNA TGTGCCAGCAGCCAAGGGAACCGAATGGGACAGTCGCCCATTGGCTACACCTTC.

The chain has TRBV20-1 and TRBJ2-3; possible D gene TRBD2, 5 bases. The CDR3 runs 14 residues. Trimming cost V 1 base and J 2 bases, with 10 bases left between them. CDR1 and CDR2 from the germline V gene are DFQATT and SNEGSKA (reference sequence). CDR3 sequence: CSARGGRFTDTQYF. The CDR3 bases are TGCAGTGCTAGAGGAGGGCGCTTCACAGATACGCAGTATTTT.

This clonotype appeared a few times. DNA for the CDR3: TGTGCCAGCAGTGGTAGGAACCCCTCCGGGGCAAACACCATATATTTT. Residues: CASSGRNPSGANTIYF. The rearrangement uses TRBV12-3 or TRBV12-4 and TRBJ1-3; D may be TRBD1 (5 bases). Trimming took 5 bases from V and 6 from J, leaving 20 bases between them. The CDR3 length is 16 residues.

This chain connects TRBV29-1 to TRBJ2-1; 7 bases agree with TRBD2. V shed 7 bases, J shed 8 bases, and the junction held 14 bases outside the gene matches. The CDR3 is 14 amino acids. Germline CDR1 reads SQVTM; CDR2 reads ANQGSEA. DNA of the CDR3: TGCAGCGGTAAGGGACTACCTCAGAGGGATGAGCAGTTCTTC. Protein sequence: CSGKGLPQRDEQFF.

J is TRBJ1-2 and V is TRBV5-1; unclear D gene. The CDR3 runs to 17 residues. The V and J ends lost 0 bases and 1 base respectively, with 16 bases between them. Germline-derived CDR1 and CDR2 are SGHRS and YFSETQ. Written as DNA, the CDR3 is TGCGCCAGCAGCTTGGTTCGCCCAGGATTACTTAACTATGGCTACACCTTC. Translated: CASSLVRPGLLNYGYTF.

The chain uses TRBV12-3 or TRBV12-4 and TRBJ1-5, with a weak D call TRBD1 (5 bases). The V end was cut by 3 bases, the J end by 7 bases, with 10 bases between. The CDR3 is 13 amino acids. The CDR3 nucleotides are TGTGCCAGCAGTTTCAGGGTGTTGCAGCCCCAGCATTTT. Translation: CASSFRVLQPQHF.